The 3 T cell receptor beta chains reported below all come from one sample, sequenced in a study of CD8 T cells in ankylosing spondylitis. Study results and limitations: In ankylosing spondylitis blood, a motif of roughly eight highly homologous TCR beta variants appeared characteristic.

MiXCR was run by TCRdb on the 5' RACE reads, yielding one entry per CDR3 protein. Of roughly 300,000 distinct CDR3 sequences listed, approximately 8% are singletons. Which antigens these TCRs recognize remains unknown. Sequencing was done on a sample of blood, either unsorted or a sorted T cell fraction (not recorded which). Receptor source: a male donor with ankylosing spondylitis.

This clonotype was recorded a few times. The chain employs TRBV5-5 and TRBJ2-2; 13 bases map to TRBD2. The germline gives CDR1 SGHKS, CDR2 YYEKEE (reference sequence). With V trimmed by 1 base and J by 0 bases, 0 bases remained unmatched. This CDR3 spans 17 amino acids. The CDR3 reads CASSLTSGRANTGELFF. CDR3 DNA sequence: TGTGCCAGCAGCTTGACTAGCGGGAGGGCGAACACCGGGGAGCTGTTTTTT.

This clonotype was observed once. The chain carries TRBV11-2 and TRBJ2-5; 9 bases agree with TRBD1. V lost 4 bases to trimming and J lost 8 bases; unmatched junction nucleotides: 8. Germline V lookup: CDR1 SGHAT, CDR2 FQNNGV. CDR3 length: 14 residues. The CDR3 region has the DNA TGTGCCAGCAGCTCCCCGACAGGGGGTGACACCCAGTACTTC. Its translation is CASSSPTGGDTQYF.

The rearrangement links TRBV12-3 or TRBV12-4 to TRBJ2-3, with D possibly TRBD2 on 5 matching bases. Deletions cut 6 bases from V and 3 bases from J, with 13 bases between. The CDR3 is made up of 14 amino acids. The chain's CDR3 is CASSRSGRTDTQYF. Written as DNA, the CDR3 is TGTGCCAGCAGCCGGAGCGGTAGGACAGATACGCAGTATTTT.